The 15 T cell receptor beta chains below all came from one sample that was sequenced in a study of T cells in Graves' hyperthyroidism and ophthalmopathy. Amplification targeted TCR beta CDR3 regions from RNA transcripts. First-round RT-PCR targeting the TCR CDR3 was performed with the HTBI primer set. TCRdb analysed the multiplex PCR reads with MiXCR anew, one entry per CDR3 protein. The sample lists under 350,000 distinct CDR3 sequences, 15% to 20% occurring once. Sequenced material: blood. All receptors derive from a woman between 45 and 65 years old with Graves' hyperthyroidism.

A few counts support this clonotype. The chain is built from TRBV28 and TRBJ2-7, with TRBD1 matching over 7 bases. The CDR3 runs to 14 residues. CDR1 and CDR2 (germline): MDHEN, SYDVKM. The trim removed 9 bases at V and 2 bases at J, leaving 10 bases unmatched. The CDR3: CASRGGLETYEQYF. The CDR3 bases are TGTGCCAGTAGAGGGGGCCTTGAAACCTACGAGCAGTACTTC.

In this sample, this clonotype turned up many times. The J gene is TRBJ2-5, the V gene TRBV5-6; the D gene is possibly TRBD2 (6 bases). The CDR3 covers 12 residues. Trimming removed 4 bases from V and 6 bases from J, with 10 bases in between. Germline V gives CDR1 SGHDT, CDR2 YYEEEE. The CDR3 nucleotides read TGTGCCAGCAGCCCCGGGGGACAGACCCAGTACTTC. This sequence encodes CASSPGGQTQYF. The full variable domain, rest sourced from reference TRBV5-6 and TRBJ2-5, is DAGVTQSPTHLIKTRGQQVTLRCSPKSGHDTVSWYQQALGQGPQFIFQYYEEEERQRGNFPDRFSGHQFPNYSSELNVNALLLGDSALYLCASSPGGQTQYFGPGTRLLVL.

This sequence joins TRBV7-9 and TRBJ1-2; D is undetermined. V was shortened by 1 base and J by 3 bases, with 12 bases between the two germline ends. From germline, CDR1 is SEHNR and CDR2 FQNEAQ (reference sequence). This CDR3 is built from 15 residues. CDR3 DNA sequence: TGTGCCAGCAGCTTAGTATCTCTGGGCGACTATGGCTACACCTTC. Translation: CASSLVSLGDYGYTF.

This clonotype was counted ten times or more. V and J are TRBV6-2 or TRBV6-3 and TRBJ1-2; tentative D call: TRBD1 (6 bases). Germline assignment: CDR1 MNHEY and CDR2 SVGEGT. This CDR3 is built from 15 residues. With 6 bases removed from V and 8 bases from J, the gap between germline ends came to 22 bases. The CDR3 DNA reads as TGTGCCAGCAGCTCTTCACGAAGACAGGAATGGGGCTACACCTTC. Translation: CASSSSRRQEWGYTF.

The genes are TRBV27 and TRBJ2-5; 8 bases are a match to TRBD1. The V gene's germline CDR1 is MNHEY and CDR2 SMNVEV (reference sequence). J lost 4 bases, V lost 5 bases, and 9 bases had no gene match. The CDR3 is 15 residues long. The CDR3 bases are TGTGCCAGCAGTCCGACGACGACAGGGGTAGAGACCCAGTACTTC. It specifies CASSPTTTGVETQYF.

This clonotype came up many times. This sequence joins TRBV6-1 and TRBJ2-3; 9 positions agree with TRBD2. Looked up from germline, CDR1 is MNHNS and CDR2 is SASEGT. After removal of 8 bases from V and 5 bases from J, the junction contained 11 bases not matched to a gene. CDR3 length equals 15 residues. CDR3 in amino acids: CASAAGGRFKDTQYF. CDR3 nucleotide sequence: TGTGCCAGCGCCGCGGGGGGGCGATTTAAAGATACGCAGTATTTT.

This clonotype was seen a single time. This sequence joins TRBV7-2 and TRBJ2-7; D not certain. The CDR3 extends over 15 amino acids. Germline CDR1 SGHTA, CDR2 FQGNSA. V lost 3 bases, J lost 3 bases, and 15 bases lay in between. Here the CDR3 reads CASSFTTGLDYEQYF. The CDR3 DNA is TGTGCCAGCAGCTTTACAACCGGGCTTGACTACGAGCAGTACTTC.

This clonotype has more than one count but fewer than ten. Relative to the germline gene, one junction end is altered; a read error may explain this. The CDR3 bases are TGTGCCAGCAGCCCCGCCTTGGCAGCGAACACCGGGGAGCTGGTTTTT. Translation gives CASSPALAANTGELVF. The chain links TRBV11-2 to TRBJ2-2; possibly TRBD2 for D (5 bases). Germline CDR1 is SGHAT and CDR2 is FQNNGV. This CDR3 has 16 residues. Supplemented by reference TRBV11-2 and TRBJ2-2, the full variable domain reads EAGVAQSPRYKIIEKRQSVAFWCNPISGHATLYWYQQILGQGPKLLIQFQNNGVVDDSQLPKDRFSAERLKGVDSTLKIQPAKLEDSAVYLCASSPALAANTGELVFGEGSRLTVL.

J is TRBJ2-7 and V is TRBV7-9, with TRBD2 matching 7 bases. Trimming at V came to 0 bases and at J to 2 bases, leaving 10 bases not matched to a gene. Germline V lookup: CDR1 SEHNR, CDR2 FQNEAQ (reference sequence). CDR3 length: 17 amino acids. CDR3: CASSLAVASGGTYEQYV. Written as DNA, the CDR3 is TGTGCCAGCAGCTTAGCGGTTGCTAGCGGAGGGACCTACGAGCAGTACGTC.

This clonotype appeared many times. The chain combines TRBV11-2 with TRBJ2-1; 12 bases are shared with TRBD2. V trimming: 5 bases; J trimming: 8 bases; junction bases outside the gene matches: 4. The CDR3 length is 14 residues. CDR1 and CDR2 from the germline V gene are SGHAT and FQNNGV. CDR3 protein: CASSRLAGAHEQFF. The CDR3 DNA reads as TGTGCCAGCAGCCGACTAGCGGGAGCCCATGAGCAGTTCTTC. The full variable domain, completed using reference TRBV11-2 and TRBJ2-1, is EAGVAQSPRYKIIEKRQSVAFWCNPISGHATLYWYQQILGQGPKLLIQFQNNGVVDDSQLPKDRFSAERLKGVDSTLKIQPAKLEDSAVYLCASSRLAGAHEQFFGPGTRLTVL.

V and J are TRBV12-3 or TRBV12-4 and TRBJ1-4; D is ambiguous. The V and J ends lost 3 bases and 3 bases respectively, with 8 bases between them. The CDR3 is 14 amino acids. This CDR3 is CASSLEQSNEKLFF. The CDR3 DNA reads TGTGCCAGCAGTTTGGAACAGTCTAATGAAAAACTGTTTTTT.

The gene calls are TRBV20-1 and TRBJ1-3, with D possibly matching TRBD1 (6 bases). CDR3 length: 13 residues. Germline values: CDR1 DFQATT, CDR2 SNEGSKA (reference sequence). Trimming removed 5 bases from V and 1 base from J, with 9 bases in between. CDR3 loop: CSASGESGNTIYF. The CDR3, as DNA: TGCAGTGCTTCAGGGGAATCTGGAAACACCATATATTTT.

The J gene is TRBJ2-5, the V gene TRBV2; D is possibly TRBD1 (5 bases). Germline assignment: CDR1 SNHLY and CDR2 FYNNEI. The CDR3 totals 13 residues. V was pared by 6 bases and J by 13 bases, with 21 bases between. For the CDR3, the DNA is TGTGCCAGCAGACCCAGAGGAGACAGTCCTCGGTACTTC. Translation: CASRPRGDSPRYF.

In its sample, this clonotype was seen many times. This chain uses TRBV7-2 with TRBJ2-1; the D call may be TRBD1 or TRBD2 (6 bases each). Trimming pared 1 base from V and 8 bases from J, leaving 12 bases between. The germline V gene encodes CDR1 SGHTA and CDR2 FQGNSA. This CDR3 spans 14 amino acids. CDR3 in DNA: TGTGCCAGCAGCTTAGTCATCGGGGGCCATGAGCAGTTCTTC. Protein product: CASSLVIGGHEQFF.

This clonotype was recorded many times. The J gene is TRBJ1-1, the V gene TRBV7-2; D remains ambiguous. This CDR3 spans 15 amino acids. Trimming took off 2 bases at V and 4 bases at J, with 14 bases between the two ends. Per the germline V gene, CDR1 is SGHTA and CDR2 is FQGNSA. The CDR3 DNA reads as TGTGCCAGCAGCTTAAGTAAGGCTTCCGGCACTGAAGCTTTCTTT. Residues: CASSLSKASGTEAFF.